This T cell receptor beta chain was captured by sequencing in a study of blood T cell repertoires in COVID-19. Repertoires were generated with immunoSEQ multiplex PCR, while TCRdb's copy carries only in-frame clones and drops some. Of fewer than 300,000 clones listed, about 88% are singletons. V was clipped by 2 bases and J by 4 bases; unmatched bases: 7. Germline loops: CDR1 SGHVS, CDR2 FNYEAQ. The CDR3 extends over 16 amino acids. The clonotype was recovered from a man aged 55 to 70 who had recovered from COVID-19. Material for sequencing was peripheral blood. The chain recombines TRBV7-6 with TRBJ2-1, with 8 positions matching TRBD2. CDR3 region: CASSLSTSGLYNEQFF. The CDR3 DNA reads TGTGCCAGCAGCTTATCTACTAGCGGCCTATACAATGAGCAGTTCTTC.